This T cell receptor (beta chain) was observed in a study of T cells in Graves' hyperthyroidism and ophthalmopathy. V dropped 2 bases and J dropped 8 bases, with 9 bases sitting between them. Germline CDR1 WSHSY, CDR2 SAAADI. CDR3 size: 12 residues. General observations from the study: The model identified upcoming ophthalmopathy a median approximately 6.5 months ahead of onset.

Amplification of TCR beta CDR3 regions used RNA as the template. The primer set for the first-round RT-PCR of the TCR CDR3 was HTBI. Each CDR3 protein is one row after TCRdb ran MiXCR on the multiplex PCR reads. The sample yields approximately 710,000 distinct CDR3 sequences, 17% seen once. In regard to this clonotype: Its antigen remains unidentified. Lacking the conserved final phenylalanine or tryptophan, this CDR3 likely reflects a read error.

Patients between 18 and 65 years old had hyperthyroidism, newly diagnosed and lasting under 2 months. The clonotype comes from a man aged 50-60 years with Graves' hyperthyroidism. The chain uses TRBV10-2 and TRBJ1-2; TRBD1 is a possible D gene (6 bases). Sequencing was done on a sample of blood. The CDR3: CASSEGGGGYTL. The CDR3 DNA sequence: TGCGCCAGCAGTGAGGGGGGCGGCGGCTACACCCTC.